These T cell receptor beta chains were read from a single sample in a study of control samples from healthy donors and cancer patients. The table came from immunoSEQ multiplex PCR; TCRdb's copy has only in-frame clones and leaves some out. The repertoire includes some 80,000 clones, approximately 92% of them detected once, and 4.5% to 7.5% sits in the top ten. The specimen was blood. The receptor set was obtained from a woman in her fifties or sixties in good health. CDR3s include the opening cysteine and the closing phenylalanine or tryptophan. Fields, in order: V gene, clone size, J gene, D gene, CDR3 DNA, CDR3 protein. D genes are given only for firm matches. Some rows mark clone size as missing; the rest say once, few, many or name a class of expanded clone.

TRBV3-1/TRBV3-2,.,TRBJ2-7,.,TGTGCCAGCAGCCAAGGGCGGGGCTACGAGCAGTACTTC,CASSQGRGYEQYF
TRBV2,.,TRBJ1-2,.,TGTGCCAGCAGGTCCAGGGTATATGGCTACACCTTC,CASRSRVYGYTF
TRBV24-1,.,TRBJ2-3,.,TGTGCCACCAGTGATATCCCCGACACGACAATTGGCACAGATACGCAGTATTTT,CATSDIPDTTIGTDTQYF
TRBV18,.,TRBJ2-1,TRBD2,TGTGCCAGCTCGGAGAGCGGGAGGTCCTACAATGAGCAGTTCTTC,CASSESGRSYNEQFF
TRBV30,.,TRBJ1-1,.,TGTGCCTGGACTATGACAGCGGGGGCGAGGACTGAAGCTTTCTTT,CAWTMTAGARTEAFF
TRBV19,.,TRBJ1-5,.,TGTGCCAGTAGTATCCAGGTCGACAATCAGCCCCAGCATTTT,CASSIQVDNQPQHF
TRBV19,.,TRBJ1-5,TRBD1,TGTGCCAGTAGTAAACGAGACAGGGTCAATCAGCCCCAGCATTTT,CASSKRDRVNQPQHF
TRBV11-1,.,TRBJ2-5,.,TGTGCCAGCAAGAGCAGGGAGACCCAAGAGACCCAGTACTTC,CASKSRETQETQYF
TRBV5-1,.,TRBJ2-3,TRBD1,TGCGCCAGCAGCCCAGGGACAGGGACCCGCACAGATACGCAGTATTTT,CASSPGTGTRTDTQYF
TRBV4-3,.,TRBJ1-6,.,TGCGCCAGCAGCCAAGAGAGAGGGAATTCACCCCTCCACTTT,CASSQERGNSPLHF
TRBV28,.,TRBJ1-2,.,TGTGCCAGCAATCGAAGGGGAACTAACTATGGCTACACCTTC,CASNRRGTNYGYTF
TRBV28,.,TRBJ2-7,.,TGTGCCAGCAGTCCCGAGGGAAGTCTCTACGAGCAGTACTTC,CASSPEGSLYEQYF
TRBV6-5,.,TRBJ2-7,TRBD1,TGTGCCAGCAGTTCTGGACAGGACTACGAGCAGTACTTC,CASSSGQDYEQYF
TRBV7-2,.,TRBJ2-3,TRBD1,TGTGCCAGCAGCTCCTATCAGCGACAGGGAGCAGATACGCAGTATTTT,CASSSYQRQGADTQYF
TRBV28,.,TRBJ1-4,.,TGTGCCAGCAGTTTTGGCCAGGGTGGTGAAAAACTGTTTTTT,CASSFGQGGEKLFF
TRBV7-8,.,TRBJ2-7,.,TGTGCCAGCAGCATCAGGACACTCCCGGGGGAGCAGTACTTC,CASSIRTLPGEQYF
TRBV5-4,.,TRBJ2-3,.,TGTGCCAGCAGCTTGGGGCTAGCAGGCACAGATACGCAGTATTTT,CASSLGLAGTDTQYF
TRBV6-2/TRBV6-3,.,TRBJ2-5,.,TGTGCCAGCAGTTACGCGTACCTTCGGGAGACCCAGTACTTC,CASSYAYLRETQYF
TRBV29-1,.,TRBJ2-5,.,TGCAGCATGACAAACCGGGACTCCCAAGAGACCCAGTACTTC,CSMTNRDSQETQYF
TRBV7-2,.,TRBJ2-3,TRBD2,TGTGCCAGCACCGAAATGCGGAGTAGCGGGATTACAGATACGCAGTATTTT,CASTEMRSSGITDTQYF
TRBV5-1,.,TRBJ2-1,TRBD1,TGCGCCAGCAGCACGGGACAGGGGGCCAATGAGCAGTTCTTC,CASSTGQGANEQFF
TRBV3-1/TRBV3-2,.,TRBJ1-2,TRBD1,TGTGCCAGCAGCCTAACCGGGACAGCCTATGGCTACACCTTC,CASSLTGTAYGYTF
TRBV9,once,TRBJ2-1,TRBD2,TGTGCCAGCAGCGTAGTCCGGGAGGGGTACAATGAGCAGTTCTTC,CASSVVREGYNEQFF
TRBV10-1,.,TRBJ1-4,.,TGCGCCATCATAAAGTCCGGGACTAATGAAAAACTGTTTTTT,CAIIKSGTNEKLFF
TRBV19,.,TRBJ2-7,.,TGTGCCAGTAGTATAGATGGGGCTACTCGGGGCGAGCAGTACTTC,CASSIDGATRGEQYF
TRBV5-1,.,TRBJ2-3,.,TGCGCCAGCAGCCAAAACACAGATACGCAGTATTTT,CASSQNTDTQYF
TRBV28,.,TRBJ1-6,.,TGTGCCAGCAGTGTCCCTAATACTTATAATTCACCCCTCCACTTT,CASSVPNTYNSPLHF